This T cell receptor beta chain appears in the sequencing data of a study of blood T cell repertoires in COVID-19. Germline-derived CDR1 and CDR2 are LNHDA and SQIVND (reference sequence). There are 13 residues in the CDR3. J was trimmed by 8 bases and V by 8 bases; bases with no gene match: 11. Ages ranged from about 18 to 89 years, with residence in some 25 US areas. The recovered donors of Cohort 3 showed two negative PCRs, clearance, or symptom resolution. Generated by immunoSEQ multiplex PCR, the TCRdb table keeps only in-frame clones and is missing some. The repertoire consists of a few hundred thousand clones, with over 75% occurring once and the leading ten covering approximately 2.5%.

Sequenced: PBMCs or T cells enriched from blood (not recorded which). V gene TRBV19 combines with J gene TRBJ1-2; 7 bases line up with TRBD1. The sequence came from a woman aged 18-29 years who had recovered from COVID-19. CDR3 loop: CASLGEGALGYTF. As DNA, the CDR3 is TGTGCCAGTCTCGGTGAGGGGGCTTTAGGCTACACCTTC.